This T cell receptor beta chain was obtained from a study of blood T cell repertoires in COVID-19. Background on the study: Acute and convalescent COVID-19 specimens originated in the United States, Italy and Spain. T cells, B-cell-depleted T cells, or PBMCs provided the cDNA or gDNA that served as material.

How the authors handled the data: Researchers report that nucleated cell counts were estimated from reference gene primer amplification. Measured with immunoSEQ multiplex PCR; TCRdb has only the in-frame clones, and not every one. That table furnishes V, J and clone size, whereas the DNA furnished D and trimming. The table has approximately 68,000 clones, 70% to 90% seen once. Germline trimming cut 1 base from V and 4 bases from J; bases unmatched to any gene: 9. This CDR3 has 17 residues. Germline V gene lookup returns CDR1 SGHKS and CDR2 YYEKEE (reference sequence). The receptor was isolated from a man between 45 and 60 years old with active COVID-19. V gene TRBV5-5 combines with J gene TRBJ2-7, with 12 bases that match TRBD2. The sequenced material came from peripheral blood. The CDR3 bases are TGTGCCAGCAGCTTGCGCGCTAGCGGGGGGGGTGAGTACGAGCAGTACTTC. The encoded protein is CASSLRASGGGEYEQYF.